This T cell receptor (beta chain) emerged from a study of long-term antiretroviral therapy in people with HIV. Study-wide points: Dominant in the repertoire at all time points were clones expanded before ART. Subsequent to ART, diversity was augmented yet persisted below that of transplant donor controls. Repertoires with HIV possessed tighter CDR3 length spans than those of controls.

Researchers report immunoSEQ v3.0 was run at survey level. Profiling relied on immunoSEQ multiplex PCR, and the TCRdb table lists in-frame clones only, not all of them. The table shows 30,000 to 40,000 clones, with 86% occurring only once. The CDR3 has 16 residues. Germline CDR1 reads SNHLY; CDR2 reads FYNNEI. J was trimmed by 3 bases and V by 3 bases; bases with no gene match: 7. On this clone itself: The antigen is undetermined.

This chain connects TRBV2 to TRBJ2-1, with TRBD1 matching 8 bases. This receptor was taken from a woman between 18 and 29 years old with HIV. The source material was unsorted PBMCs, sampled just before starting antiretroviral therapy. The CDR3 nucleotides are TGTGCCAGCAGTGATCTCGGGGGACAGGTCTACAATGAGCAGTTCTTC. Residues: CASSDLGGQVYNEQFF.